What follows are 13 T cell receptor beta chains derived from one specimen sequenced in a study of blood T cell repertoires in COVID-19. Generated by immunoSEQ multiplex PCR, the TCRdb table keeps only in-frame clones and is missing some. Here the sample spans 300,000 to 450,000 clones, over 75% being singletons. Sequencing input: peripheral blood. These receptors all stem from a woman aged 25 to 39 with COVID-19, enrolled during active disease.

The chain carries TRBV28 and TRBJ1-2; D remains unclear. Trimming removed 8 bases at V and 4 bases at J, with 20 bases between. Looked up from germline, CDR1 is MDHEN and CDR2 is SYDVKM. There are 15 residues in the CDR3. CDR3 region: CASATVEGLGYGYTF. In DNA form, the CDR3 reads TGTGCCAGCGCAACGGTGGAGGGTCTTGGCTATGGCTACACCTTC.

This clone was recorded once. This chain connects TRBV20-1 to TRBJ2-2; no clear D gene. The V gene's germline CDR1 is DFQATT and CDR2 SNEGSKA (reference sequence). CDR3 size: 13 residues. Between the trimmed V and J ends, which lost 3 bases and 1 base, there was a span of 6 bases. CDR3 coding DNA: TGCAGTGCTAGTTTACAGAACACCGGGGAGCTGTTTTTT. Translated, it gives CSASLQNTGELFF.

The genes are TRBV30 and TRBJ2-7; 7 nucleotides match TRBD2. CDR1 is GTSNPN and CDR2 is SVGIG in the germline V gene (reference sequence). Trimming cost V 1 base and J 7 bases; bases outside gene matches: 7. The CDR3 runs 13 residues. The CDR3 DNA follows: TGTGCCTGGAGTGGGACCTTCGGGGGGGAGCAGTACTTC. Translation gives CAWSGTFGGEQYF.

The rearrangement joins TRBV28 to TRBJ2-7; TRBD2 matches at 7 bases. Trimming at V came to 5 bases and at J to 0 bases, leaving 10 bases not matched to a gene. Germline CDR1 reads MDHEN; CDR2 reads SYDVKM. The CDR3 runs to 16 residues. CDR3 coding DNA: TGTGCCAGCAGTCGGGAACGGGGGGTTCGCTCCTACGAGCAGTACTTC. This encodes CASSRERGVRSYEQYF.

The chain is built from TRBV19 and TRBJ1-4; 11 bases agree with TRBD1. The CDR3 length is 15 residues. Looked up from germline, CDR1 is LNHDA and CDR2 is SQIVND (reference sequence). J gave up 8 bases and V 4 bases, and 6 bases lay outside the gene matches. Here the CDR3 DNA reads TGTGCCAGTAGTACTGGACAGGGGGCGGTGGAAAAACTGTTTTTT. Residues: CASSTGQGAVEKLFF.

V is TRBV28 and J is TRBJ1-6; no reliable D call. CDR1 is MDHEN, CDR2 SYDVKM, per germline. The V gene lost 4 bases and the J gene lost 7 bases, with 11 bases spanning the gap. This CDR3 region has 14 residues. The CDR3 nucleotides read TGTGCCAGCAGTTCACTCATAAAAAATTCACCCCTCCACTTT. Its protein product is CASSSLIKNSPLHF.

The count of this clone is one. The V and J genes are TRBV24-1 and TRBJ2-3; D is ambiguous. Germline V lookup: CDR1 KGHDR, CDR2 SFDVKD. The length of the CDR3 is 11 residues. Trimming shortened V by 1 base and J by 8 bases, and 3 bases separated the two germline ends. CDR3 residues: CATSDFVTQYF. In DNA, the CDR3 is TGTGCCACCAGTGATTTCGTTACGCAGTATTTT.

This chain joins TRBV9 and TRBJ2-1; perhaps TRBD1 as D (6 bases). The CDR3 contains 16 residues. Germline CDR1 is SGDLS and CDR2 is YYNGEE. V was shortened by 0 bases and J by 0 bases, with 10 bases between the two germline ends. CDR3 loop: CASSVGGLRSYNEQFF. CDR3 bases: TGTGCCAGCAGCGTAGGGGGGCTTCGCTCCTACAATGAGCAGTTCTTC.

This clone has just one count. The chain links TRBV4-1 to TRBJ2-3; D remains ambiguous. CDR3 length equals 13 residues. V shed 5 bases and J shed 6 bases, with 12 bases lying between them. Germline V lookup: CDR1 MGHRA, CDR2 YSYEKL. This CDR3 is CASSERRIDTQYF. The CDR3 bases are TGCGCCAGCAGCGAACGGAGAATTGATACGCAGTATTTT.

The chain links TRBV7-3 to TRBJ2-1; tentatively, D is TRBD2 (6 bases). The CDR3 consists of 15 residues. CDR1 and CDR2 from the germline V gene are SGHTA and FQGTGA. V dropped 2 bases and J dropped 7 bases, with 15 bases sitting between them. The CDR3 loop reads CASSLGGSGGNEQFF. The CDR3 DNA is TGTGCCAGCAGCTTAGGTGGTAGCGGCGGGAATGAGCAGTTCTTC.

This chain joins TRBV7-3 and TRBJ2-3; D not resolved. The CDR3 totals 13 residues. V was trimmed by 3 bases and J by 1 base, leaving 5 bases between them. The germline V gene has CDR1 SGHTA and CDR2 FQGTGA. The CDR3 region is CASSFQGTDTQYF. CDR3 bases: TGTGCCAGCAGCTTCCAGGGCACAGATACGCAGTATTTT.

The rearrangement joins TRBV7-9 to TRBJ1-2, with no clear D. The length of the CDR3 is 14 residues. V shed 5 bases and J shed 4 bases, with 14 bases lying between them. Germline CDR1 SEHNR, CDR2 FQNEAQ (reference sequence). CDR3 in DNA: TGTGCCAGCAGCCTTGAGGGTGCTGCCTATGGCTACACCTTC. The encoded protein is CASSLEGAAYGYTF.

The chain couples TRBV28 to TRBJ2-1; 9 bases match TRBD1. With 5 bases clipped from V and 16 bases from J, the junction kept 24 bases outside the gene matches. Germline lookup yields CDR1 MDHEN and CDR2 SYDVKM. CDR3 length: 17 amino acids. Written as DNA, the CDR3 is TGTGCCAGCAGTCGAAGACCGACCGGGACAGGGAGTTCGAACTACTTCTTC. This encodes CASSRRPTGTGSSNYFF. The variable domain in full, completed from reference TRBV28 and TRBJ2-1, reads DVKVTQSSRYLVKRTGEKVFLECVQDMDHENMFWYRQDPGLGLRLIYFSYDVKMKEKGDIPEGYSVSREKKERFSLILESASTNQTSMYLCASSRRPTGTGSSNYFFGPGTRLTVL.